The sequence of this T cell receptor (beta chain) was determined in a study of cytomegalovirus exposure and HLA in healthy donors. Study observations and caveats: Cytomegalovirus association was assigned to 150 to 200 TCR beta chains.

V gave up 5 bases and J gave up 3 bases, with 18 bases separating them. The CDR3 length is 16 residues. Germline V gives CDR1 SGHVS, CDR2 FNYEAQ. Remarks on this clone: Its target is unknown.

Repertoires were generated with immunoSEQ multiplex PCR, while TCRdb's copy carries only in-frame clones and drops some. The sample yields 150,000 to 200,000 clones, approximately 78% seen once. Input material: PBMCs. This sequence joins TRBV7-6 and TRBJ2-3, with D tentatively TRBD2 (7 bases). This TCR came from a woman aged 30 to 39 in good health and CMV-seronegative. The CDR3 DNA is TGTGCCAGCAGCCCGTCGGGGGGTCAGGGGACAGATACGCAGTATTTT. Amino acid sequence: CASSPSGGQGTDTQYF.